Given below is one T cell receptor beta chain in context. What it recognizes is unknown. J was trimmed by 2 bases and V by 0 bases; bases with no gene match: 11. This CDR3 has 17 residues. Germline V gene data show CDR1 as GTSNPN and CDR2 as SVGIG (reference sequence). The data stem from a study of cytomegalovirus exposure and HLA in healthy donors. Whole-study context: Later analysis reported that the approximately 120 validation repertoires shared the platform of the roughly 630 first-cohort repertoires. Overall study findings and caveats: The study designated over 150 TCR beta chains cytomegalovirus-associated. Subsequent analysis found a tendency for first-cohort TCR clusters to co-occur within the 90 to 150 validation repertoires. Specific recognition of CMV antigens was confirmed in vitro for a few chains (all CMV-associated).

Assay used: immunoSEQ multiplex PCR; TCRdb lists only in-frame clones, some missing. In the table there are more than 140,000 clones, around 90% of which are singletons. Specimen: PBMCs. This chain uses TRBV30 with TRBJ2-5; 8 positions match TRBD2. The TCR originated in a woman aged 18-29 years in good health and CMV-seropositive. In DNA, the CDR3 is TGTGCCTGGAGTGTATCGGGAGGGTACAGCCGACAAGAGACCCAGTACTTC. Encoded protein: CAWSVSGGYSRQETQYF.